This T cell receptor (beta chain) originates from a study of blood T cell repertoires in COVID-19. Study context: Samples taken during acute and convalescent COVID-19 were collected in the United States, Italy and Spain. In each case, the material was cDNA or gDNA derived from T cells, B-cell-depleted T cells, or PBMCs.

Per the authors' pipeline: The authors estimated nucleated cell counts from reference gene primer amplification. Repertoires were generated with immunoSEQ multiplex PCR, while TCRdb's copy carries only in-frame clones and drops some. Clonal size and the V and J genes are those of that table, whereas D and trimming came from the DNA. The sample holds 250,000 to 350,000 clones, approximately 89% seen once. Germline V lookup: CDR1 SGDLS, CDR2 YYNGEE. Trimming took 0 bases from V and 6 from J; bases not matched to a gene: 14. This CDR3 has 18 amino acids. The rearrangement joins TRBV9 to TRBJ1-2; TRBD1 aligns across 10 bases. Source material: peripheral blood. The clonotype originates from a woman aged 45-59 years who had recovered from COVID-19. The CDR3 is CASSVVRDRGRPEDGYTF. The DNA of the CDR3 is TGTGCCAGCAGCGTAGTGCGGGACAGGGGACGACCCGAGGATGGCTACACCTTC. Supplemented by reference TRBV9 and TRBJ1-2, the full variable domain reads DSGVTQTPKHLITATGQRVTLRCSPRSGDLSVYWYQQSLDQGLQFLIQYYNGEERAKGNILERFSAQQFPDLHSELNLSSLELGDSALYFCASSVVRDRGRPEDGYTFGSGTRLTVV.